This TCR beta chain was sequenced during a study of shared clonotypes between healthy human individuals. Points on this clone: Its antigen is not identified.

Points from the study as a whole: Unshared clonotypes carried lower generation probabilities than those common to all four donors.

This CDR3 contains 17 residues. V was pared by 0 bases and J by 6 bases, with 12 bases of the junction left unmatched. The germline CDR1 and CDR2 sequences are LGHNA and YNFKEQ. Using immunoSEQ multiplex PCR, the repertoire was profiled, and TCRdb retains in-frame clones only, with some absent. Seen here are fewer than 1 million clones, around 96% observed once, and the top ten hold roughly 0.23%. Naive CD8 cells, CD45RO-negative and positively selected for CCR7, excluded terminally differentiated effector memory CD45RA+ cells. Only Caucasian adults living in Nashville, Tennessee served as donors. The chain couples TRBV4-2 to TRBJ1-2; TRBD1 aligns across 8 bases. The sequence came from a young man in good health. Material for sequencing was naive CD8+ T cells sorted from blood. The CDR3: CASSQERQGAYKDGYTF. Here the CDR3 DNA reads TGTGCCAGCAGCCAAGAACGCCAGGGGGCGTATAAGGATGGCTACACCTTC.